The clone carrying this TCR beta chain was counted many times. Its specificity is unknown. This sample was included in a study of T cells after yellow fever vaccination. General observations from the study: In post-booster samples, most primary-vaccination clones reappeared (around 95% CD4, roughly 88% CD8).

V lost 0 bases and J lost 3; bases outside the gene matches: 1. CDR3 length equals 16 residues. Germline values: CDR1 KGHSH, CDR2 LQKENI. TCRdb redid the calling of the 5' RACE reads with MiXCR, one entry per CDR3 protein. The sample lists some 340,000 distinct CDR3 sequences, 4.1% occurring once. The receptor was derived from a man between 18 and 35 years old who received the YFV17D yellow fever vaccine. Specimen: PBMCs, collected 5 days after the yellow fever booster vaccination. This chain uses TRBV18 with TRBJ2-2, with 10 bases that match TRBD1. In DNA form, the CDR3 reads TGTGCCAGCTCACCACCGGGACAGGGGTACACCGGGGAGCTGTTTTTT. Its protein is CASSPPGQGYTGELFF.